The TCR beta chain under discussion was sequenced for a study of cytomegalovirus exposure and HLA in healthy donors. Study results and limitations: The tendency of first-cohort TCR clusters to co-occur in the approximately 120 validation repertoires was identified by a subsequent analysis. Reportedly, cytomegalovirus status was diagnosed with high sensitivity and specificity. The study listed 164 cytomegalovirus-associated TCR beta chains.

Details on this clone: The antigen remains undetermined.

The donors were in the approximately 120-subject validation cohort; that cohort was separate from the roughly 680-subject first cohort. Using immunoSEQ multiplex PCR, the repertoire was profiled, and TCRdb retains in-frame clones only, with some absent. The sample has about 200,000 clones, roughly 81% seen once; the top ten hold 1% to 1.5%. The receptor was isolated from a woman in her 30s in good health and CMV-seronegative. Input material: PBMCs.

The CDR3 DNA follows: TGTGCCAGCAGCTTGGACGGGAACAGACACGAAAAACTGTTTTTT. Amino acid sequence: CASSLDGNRHEKLFF. The rearrangement joins TRBV7-9 to TRBJ1-4; no definite D call. Per the germline V gene, CDR1 is SEHNR and CDR2 is FQNEAQ (reference sequence). With 3 bases removed from V and 8 bases from J, the gap between germline ends came to 16 bases. CDR3 length: 15 residues.